This TCR beta chain comes out of a study of shared clonotypes between healthy human individuals. Positive CCR7 selection of CD45RO-negative cells yielded the naive CD8 cells, and terminally differentiated effector memory CD45RA+ cells were excluded. Study observations and caveats: Naive subsets, compared against memory subsets, generally had larger estimated richness values.

Comments on this clone: Its antigen is as yet unknown.

The method was immunoSEQ multiplex PCR; TCRdb's version includes in-frame clones alone and lacks a portion of them. The sample yields around 1.9 million clones, 85% to 95% seen once. The receptor's source is a man aged 18 to 29 in good health. Some clones in this sample may be carry-over from other donors' samples. The material sequenced was naive CD8+ T cells from PBMCs.

The CDR3 is CASSRPVQREGVTGELFF. The CDR3 DNA sequence: TGTGCCAGTAGCCGCCCAGTCCAGCGGGAGGGCGTCACCGGGGAGCTGTTTTTT. This chain uses TRBV19 with TRBJ2-2; 10 bases agree with TRBD2. The CDR3 runs to 18 residues. The ends lost 6 bases at V and 4 bases at J; junction bases unmatched: 14. The germline V gene has CDR1 LNHDA and CDR2 SQIVND (reference sequence).